The present entry profiles one T cell receptor beta chain with its context. Its antigen remains unidentified. The data were obtained in a study of CD8 T cells in ankylosing spondylitis. Study outcomes and limitations: For ankylosing spondylitis blood, a TCR beta motif of several highly homologous variants appeared characteristic.

The CDR3 totals 16 residues. CDR1 is SGHDN and CDR2 is FVKESK in the germline V gene. With 4 bases clipped from V and 5 bases from J, the junction kept 7 bases outside the gene matches. For TCR beta, libraries came from quantitative 5'-RACE with molecular barcodes. In TCRdb, the 5' RACE reads were re-called with MiXCR into one record per CDR3 protein. The sample consists of about 400,000 distinct CDR3 sequences, around 22% of them appearing once. The source of this sequence is a male donor with ankylosing spondylitis. Sequencing was done on a sample of blood, either unsorted or a sorted T cell fraction (not recorded which). The chain uses TRBV14 and TRBJ2-3; the match to TRBD2 covers 12 bases. The CDR3 DNA reads as TGTGCCAGCAGCCCCCGACTAGCGGGAGTCGGAGATACGCAGTATTTT. Its protein product is CASSPRLAGVGDTQYF.